The entry below describes one TCR beta chain. The CDR3 runs 15 residues. The TCR libraries each used total RNA (around 3,600 ng per library). Eight separate reactions per sample yielded the cDNA. Both TCRalpha and TCRbeta cDNA were subjected to two nested PCRs lasting around 15 and 10 cycles. TCRdb reprocessed the 5' RACE reads and stores each CDR3 protein as one record, lacking DNA. Its listing shows some 440,000 distinct CDR3 sequences. This specimen belongs to a study of monozygotic twins with inflammatory bowel disease. Material for sequencing was blood. The TCR sequence derives from a human donor with ulcerative colitis or Crohn's disease, or a healthy co-twin of an affected twin (not recorded which). The J gene is TRBJ2-6, the V gene TRBV12-3 or TRBV12-4. The CDR3 protein is CASRRGSSGANVLTF.